This T cell receptor (beta chain) is from a study of blood T cell repertoires in COVID-19. Overall study context: Italy, Spain and the United States were the sources of the convalescent and acute COVID-19 samples. Nucleic acid was either cDNA or gDNA, and it came from T cells, B-cell-depleted T cells, or PBMCs.

Methods used by the authors: Nucleated cell counts were estimated from reference gene primer amplification. The method was immunoSEQ multiplex PCR; TCRdb's version includes in-frame clones alone and lacks a portion of them. That table is the source of V, J and clone size, and D and trimming were worked out from the DNA. The profile covers roughly 400,000 clones, with 80% to 90% appearing a single time and approximately 2.5% taken by the ten largest. Enrolment of Seattle patients took place during active infection, and they were followed longitudinally. CDR1 is SGHRS, CDR2 YFSETQ, per germline. The CDR3 consists of 14 residues. V lost 0 bases, J lost 5 bases, and 8 bases lay in between.

Source material: peripheral blood. This clonotype was sampled from a woman in her sixties or seventies with COVID-19, enrolled during active disease. V is TRBV5-1 and J is TRBJ1-4, with D hard to call. The CDR3 DNA sequence: TGCGCCAGCAGCTTGGTGACACCCAATGAAAAACTGTTTTTT. This translates into CASSLVTPNEKLFF.